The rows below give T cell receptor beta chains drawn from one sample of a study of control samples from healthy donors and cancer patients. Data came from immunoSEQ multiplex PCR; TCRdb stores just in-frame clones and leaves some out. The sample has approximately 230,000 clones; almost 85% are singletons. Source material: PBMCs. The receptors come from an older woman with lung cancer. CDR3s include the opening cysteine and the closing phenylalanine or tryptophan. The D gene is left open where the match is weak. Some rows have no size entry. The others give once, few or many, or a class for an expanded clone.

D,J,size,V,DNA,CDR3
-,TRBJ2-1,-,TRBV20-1,TGCAGTGCGCTAGGGGATGAGCAGTTCTTC,CSALGDEQFF
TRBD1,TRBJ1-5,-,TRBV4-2,TGTGCCAGCAGCCAAGGTCCAGGGGGCGGACAGCCCCAGCATTTT,CASSQGPGGGQPQHF
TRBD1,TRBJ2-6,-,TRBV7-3,TGTGCCAGTGGGACAGGGGTCTCTGGGGCCAACGTCCTGACTTTC,CASGTGVSGANVLTF
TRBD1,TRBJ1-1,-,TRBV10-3,TGTGCCATCAGTGATGGACAGGCGGAAGCTTTCTTT,CAISDGQAEAFF
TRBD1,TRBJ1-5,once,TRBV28,TGTGCCGGGGTCGACAGGGTGGGTCAGCCCCAGCATTTT,CAGVDRVGQPQHF
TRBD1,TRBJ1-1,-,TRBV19,TGTGCCAGTAGTATACAGACAGGGGGTTTCACTGAAGCTTTCTTT,CASSIQTGGFTEAFF
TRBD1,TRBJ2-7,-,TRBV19,TGTGCCAGTACCGCCGGGACAGGGTTCCACGAGCAGTACTTC,CASTAGTGFHEQYF
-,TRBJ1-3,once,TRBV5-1,TGCGCCAGCAGCTTGTCAGGGTTCGGAAACACCATATATTTT,CASSLSGFGNTIYF
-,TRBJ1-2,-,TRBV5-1,TGCGCCAGCAGCCCAGGTGGGGGAGGCAGCTACACCTTC,CASSPGGGGSYTF
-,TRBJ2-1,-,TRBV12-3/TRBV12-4,TGTGCCAGCAGGGGATCGGGTTTGGATGAGCAGTTCTTC,CASRGSGLDEQFF
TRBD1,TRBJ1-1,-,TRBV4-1,TGCGCCAGCAGCCCGGGACAGGGGAGCACTGAAGCTTTCTTT,CASSPGQGSTEAFF
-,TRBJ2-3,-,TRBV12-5,TGTGCTAGTGGTCCTTACAGGGTCACAGATACGCAGTATTTT,CASGPYRVTDTQYF
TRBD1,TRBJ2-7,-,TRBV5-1,TGCGCCAGCAGCCGGGGACAGGGGGCGTACGAGCAGTACTTC,CASSRGQGAYEQYF
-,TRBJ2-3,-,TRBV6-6,TGTGCCAGCAGCTCCCGCGGTGGCAGAAGCACAGATACGCAGTATTTT,CASSSRGGRSTDTQYF
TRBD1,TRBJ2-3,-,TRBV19,TGTGCCAGTAGTACTGGGACAGCTTACACAGATACGCAGTATTTT,CASSTGTAYTDTQYF
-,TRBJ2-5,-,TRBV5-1,TGCGCCAGCAGCTTGTTAGAGTCCCAGTACTTC,CASSLLESQYF
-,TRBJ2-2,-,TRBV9,TGTGCCAGCAGCGAACTCTCGGCTCCCAACACCGGGGAGCTGTTTTTT,CASSELSAPNTGELFF
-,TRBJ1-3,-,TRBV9,TGTGCCAGCAGCGGACCCTCTGGAAACACCATATATTTT,CASSGPSGNTIYF
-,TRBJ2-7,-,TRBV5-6,TGTGCCAGCAGCTTACGGCTAGCGTATTCCTACGAGCAGTACTTC,CASSLRLAYSYEQYF
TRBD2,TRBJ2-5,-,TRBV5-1,TGCGCCAGCAGCCCCGGGGGGGGGCTGGAGACCCAGTACTTC,CASSPGGGLETQYF
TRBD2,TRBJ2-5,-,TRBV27,TGTGCCAGCAGTTTAGGCGGACTAGCTCGAGAGACCCAGTACTTC,CASSLGGLARETQYF
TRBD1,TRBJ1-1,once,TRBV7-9,TGTGCCAGCAGCTTGGGGATCAACAGGGGCACGAACACTGAAGCTTTCTTT,CASSLGINRGTNTEAFF
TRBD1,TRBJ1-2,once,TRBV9,TGTGCCAGCAGCGTAGAGAACAGGGGAGGGCGGGATGGCTACACCTTC,CASSVENRGGRDGYTF
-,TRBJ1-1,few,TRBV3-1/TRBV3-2,TGTGCCAGCAGCCAAGGGTGGGGGATGAACACTGAAGCTTTCTTT,CASSQGWGMNTEAFF
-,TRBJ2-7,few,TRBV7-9,TGTGCCAGCAGCATCGATGGACAGACTTACGAGCAGTACTTC,CASSIDGQTYEQYF
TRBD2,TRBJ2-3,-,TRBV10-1,TGCGCCAGCAGTGAATCTAGCGGGAGGATTTTTGATACGCAGTATTTT,CASSESSGRIFDTQYF
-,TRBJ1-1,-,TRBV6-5,TGTGCCAGCGCACCTCAGGAGGACACTGAAGCTTTCTTT,CASAPQEDTEAFF
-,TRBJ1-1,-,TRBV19,TGTGCCAGTAGTATGTGGGGAAGGGGGGAGTACACTGAAGCTTTCTTT,CASSMWGRGEYTEAFF
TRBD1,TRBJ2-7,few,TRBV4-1,TGCGCCAGCAGCCAGGGACAGGGGGCTATCAACGAGCAGTACTTC,CASSQGQGAINEQYF
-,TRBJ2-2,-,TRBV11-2,TGTGCCAGCAGCTTGCAGGGTAGCGCCGGGGAGCTGTTTTTT,CASSLQGSAGELFF
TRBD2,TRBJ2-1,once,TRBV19,TGTGCCAGTAGGCTCCTAGCGGGGGGCCGCAATGAGCAGTTCTTC,CASRLLAGGRNEQFF
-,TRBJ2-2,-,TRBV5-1,TGCGCCAGCAGCCCCCCTGGCGGGACGAACACCGGGGAGCTGTTTTTT,CASSPPGGTNTGELFF
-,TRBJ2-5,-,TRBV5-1,TGCGCCAGCAGCTTGTCGGCTAGTAGGGGGCAAGAGACCCAGTACTTC,CASSLSASRGQETQYF
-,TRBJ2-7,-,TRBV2,TGTGCCAGCATCTGGTTGGAAGGGAAACCCTACGAGCAGTACTTC,CASIWLEGKPYEQYF
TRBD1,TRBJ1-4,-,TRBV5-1,TGCGCCAGCAGAGAAGGGGACAGGAATGAAAAACTGTTTTTT,CASREGDRNEKLFF
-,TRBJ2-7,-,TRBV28,TGTGCCAGCAGTTTATTCGGTCAGGGGAAGGGGTACGAGCAGTACTTC,CASSLFGQGKGYEQYF
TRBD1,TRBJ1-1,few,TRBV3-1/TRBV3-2,TGTGCCAGCAGCAACGGACAGGTTAACACTGAAGCTTTCTTT,CASSNGQVNTEAFF
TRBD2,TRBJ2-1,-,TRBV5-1,TGCGCCAGCAGCTTGTCAGGACTAGCGGGAGGAGGTGAGCAGTTCTTC,CASSLSGLAGGGEQFF
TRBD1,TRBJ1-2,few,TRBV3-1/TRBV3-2,TGTGCCAGCAGCTTAGGGACAGGGGATGGCTACACCTTC,CASSLGTGDGYTF
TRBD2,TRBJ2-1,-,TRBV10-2,TGCGCCAGCAGTGAGAGTGGGACTACCTACAATGAGCAGTTCTTC,CASSESGTTYNEQFF
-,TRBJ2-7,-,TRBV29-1,TGCAGCGTTGGGGGGGGGCTCTACGAGCAGTACTTC,CSVGGGLYEQYF
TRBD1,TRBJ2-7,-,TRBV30,TGTGCCTGGAGTCCCCCCCAGGGGACAGGGAACTACGAGCAGTACTTC,CAWSPPQGTGNYEQYF
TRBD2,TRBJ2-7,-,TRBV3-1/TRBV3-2,TGTGCCAGCAGCCAATCGGGACTAGCGCCAACCTACGAGCAGTACTTC,CASSQSGLAPTYEQYF
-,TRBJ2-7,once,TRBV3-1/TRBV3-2,TGTGCCAGCAGCCACAGGGACTTTTACTCCTACGAGCAGTACTTC,CASSHRDFYSYEQYF
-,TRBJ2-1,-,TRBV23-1,TGCGCCAGCAGTCCAGCTACTCCCGCTACAGGGTCCTACAATGAGCAGTTCTTC,CASSPATPATGSYNEQFF